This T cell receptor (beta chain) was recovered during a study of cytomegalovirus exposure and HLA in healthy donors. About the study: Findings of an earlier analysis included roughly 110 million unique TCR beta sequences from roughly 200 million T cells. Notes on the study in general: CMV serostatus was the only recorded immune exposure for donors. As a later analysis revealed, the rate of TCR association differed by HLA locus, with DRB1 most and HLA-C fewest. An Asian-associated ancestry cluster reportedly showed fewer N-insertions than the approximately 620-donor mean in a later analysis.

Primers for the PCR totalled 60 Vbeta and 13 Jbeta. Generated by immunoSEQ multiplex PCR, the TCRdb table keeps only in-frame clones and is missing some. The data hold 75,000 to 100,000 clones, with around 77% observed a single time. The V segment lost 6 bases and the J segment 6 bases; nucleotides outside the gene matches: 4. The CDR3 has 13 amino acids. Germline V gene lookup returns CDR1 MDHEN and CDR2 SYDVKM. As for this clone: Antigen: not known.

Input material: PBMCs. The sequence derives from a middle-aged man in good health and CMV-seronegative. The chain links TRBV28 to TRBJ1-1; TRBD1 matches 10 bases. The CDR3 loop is CASSDRGLPEAFF. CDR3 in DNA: TGTGCCAGCAGCGACAGGGGGCTGCCTGAAGCTTTCTTT.